This T cell receptor beta chain was obtained from a study of cytomegalovirus exposure and HLA in healthy donors. Overall study: Unique TCRs from HLA-typed donors, 85 million to 100 million of them, were held in an early data release. Whole-study findings and limits: Association of a missense DCLRE1C variant with TCR beta V- and J-gene trimming was reported in a later analysis.

About this clone itself: The target antigen is unknown.

Use of 60 Vbeta and 13 Jbeta primers characterized the PCR. Measured with immunoSEQ multiplex PCR; TCRdb has only the in-frame clones, and not every one. The data show roughly 77,000 clones, 67% seen once. V lost 6 bases and J 4 bases, leaving 16 bases between the germline ends. Germline CDR1 and CDR2: LGHNT and FRNRAP. The CDR3 is 15 residues long. The specimen sequenced was PBMCs. This clonotype was obtained from a woman in her fifties or sixties in good health and CMV-seropositive. The chain recombines TRBV12-5 with TRBJ1-3, with a tentative D call TRBD1 (6 bases). The CDR3 DNA reads TGTGCTAGTGGCCCTGGGACACTCCGGGGAAACACCATATATTTT. Protein sequence: CASGPGTLRGNTIYF. Supplemented by reference TRBV12-5 and TRBJ1-3, the full variable domain reads DARVTQTPRHKVTEMGQEVTMRCQPILGHNTVFWYRQTMMQGLELLAYFRNRAPLDDSGMPKDRFSAEMPDATLATLKIQPSEPRDSAVYFCASGPGTLRGNTIYFGEGSWLTVV.